This TCR beta chain is from a study of T cell responses to AZD1222 COVID-19 vaccine. The CDR3 has 16 residues. The J segment lost 6 bases and the V segment lost 0 bases, leaving 6 bases of the junction unmatched. Germline-derived CDR1 and CDR2 are SGHRS and YFSETQ. The data were produced by immunoSEQ multiplex PCR, yet TCRdb's version contains in-frame clones alone and is incomplete. Here the sample spans more than 150,000 clones, around nine tenths being singletons. Pooling was applied to second doses at about 4 or about 12 weeks. The sample here was peripheral blood, taken 28 days after the second AZD1222 dose. The receptor was derived from an adult who received the AZD1222 COVID-19 vaccine. V usage is TRBV5-1 and J usage is TRBJ2-1, with 10 positions matching TRBD2. The CDR3 DNA reads as TGCGCCAGCAGCTTGGTAGCGGGGGGACTGTTCAATGAGCAGTTCTTC. As protein: CASSLVAGGLFNEQFF.